Listed here is a single TCR beta chain. The antigen is undetermined. This sample was taken from a study of T cell responses to AZD1222 COVID-19 vaccine. Study-level findings and limits: Spike-spanning, vaccine-associated CD4 TCRs were dominant at 160-218 and 743-854. Repertoire sampling occurred only after the peak T cell response.

Germline V gene sequence: CDR1 SGHRS, CDR2 YFSETQ. This CDR3 contains 13 residues. V lost 6 bases to trimming and J lost 3 bases, with 13 bases between them. The data were produced by immunoSEQ multiplex PCR, yet TCRdb's version contains in-frame clones alone and is incomplete. The data show 86,000 or so clones, around nine tenths seen once. The sample was peripheral blood, taken on day 0 of MenACWY control vaccination. The source of this sequence is an adult in good health. The V call is TRBV5-1, the J call TRBJ2-7, with D possibly matching TRBD2 (5 bases). Written as DNA, the CDR3 is TGCGCCAGCACCCTGGACGGGGACTACGAGCAGTACTTC. Its protein is CASTLDGDYEQYF. The full variable domain, its missing parts supplied by reference TRBV5-1 and TRBJ2-7, is KAGVTQTPRYLIKTRGQQVTLSCSPISGHRSVSWYQQTPGQGLQFLFEYFSETQRNKGNFPGRFSGRQFSNSRSEMNVSTLELGDSALYLCASTLDGDYEQYFGPGTRLTVT.